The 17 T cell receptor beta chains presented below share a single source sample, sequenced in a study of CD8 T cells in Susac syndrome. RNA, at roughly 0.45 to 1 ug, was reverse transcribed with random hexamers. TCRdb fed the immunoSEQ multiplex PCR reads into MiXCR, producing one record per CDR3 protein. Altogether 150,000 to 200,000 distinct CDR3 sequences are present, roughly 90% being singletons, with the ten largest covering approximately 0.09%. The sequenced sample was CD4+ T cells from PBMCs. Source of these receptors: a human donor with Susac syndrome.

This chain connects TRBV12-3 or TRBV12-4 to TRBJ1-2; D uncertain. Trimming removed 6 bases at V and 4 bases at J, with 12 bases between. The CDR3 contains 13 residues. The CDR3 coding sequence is TGTGCCAGCAGCCCTACCGACTTCTATGGCTACACCTTC. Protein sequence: CASSPTDFYGYTF.

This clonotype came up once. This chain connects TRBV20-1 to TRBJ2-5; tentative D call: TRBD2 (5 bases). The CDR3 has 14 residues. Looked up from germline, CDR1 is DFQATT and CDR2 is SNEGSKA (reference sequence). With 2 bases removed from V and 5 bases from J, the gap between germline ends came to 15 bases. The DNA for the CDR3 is TGCAGTGCTAGACCCCTAGCCGTTGTGGAGACCCAGTACTTC. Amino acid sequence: CSARPLAVVETQYF.

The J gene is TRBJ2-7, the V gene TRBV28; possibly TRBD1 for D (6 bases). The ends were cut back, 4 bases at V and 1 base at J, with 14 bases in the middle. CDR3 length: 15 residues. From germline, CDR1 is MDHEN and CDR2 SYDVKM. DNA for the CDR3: TGTGCCAGCAGTTCATTACAGGGAATTTCCTACGAGCAGTACTTC. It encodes CASSSLQGISYEQYF.

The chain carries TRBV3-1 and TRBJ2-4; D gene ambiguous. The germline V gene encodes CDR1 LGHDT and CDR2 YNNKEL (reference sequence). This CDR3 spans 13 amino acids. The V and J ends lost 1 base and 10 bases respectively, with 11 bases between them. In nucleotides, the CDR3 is TGTGCCAGCAGCCAAGCCCCGCGTGGGATTCAGTACTTC. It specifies CASSQAPRGIQYF.

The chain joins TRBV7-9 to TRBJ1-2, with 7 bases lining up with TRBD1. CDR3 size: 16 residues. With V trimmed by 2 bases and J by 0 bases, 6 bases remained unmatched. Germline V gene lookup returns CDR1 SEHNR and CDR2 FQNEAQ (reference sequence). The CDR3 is CASSLRDSIANYGYTF. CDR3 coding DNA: TGTGCCAGCAGCTTACGGGACAGTATTGCTAACTATGGCTACACCTTC.

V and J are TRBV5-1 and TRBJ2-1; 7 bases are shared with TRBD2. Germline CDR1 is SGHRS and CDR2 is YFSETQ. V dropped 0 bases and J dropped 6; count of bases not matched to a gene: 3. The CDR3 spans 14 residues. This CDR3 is CASSLGGRGNEQFF. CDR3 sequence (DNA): TGCGCCAGCAGCTTGGGGGGGAGGGGCAATGAGCAGTTCTTC.

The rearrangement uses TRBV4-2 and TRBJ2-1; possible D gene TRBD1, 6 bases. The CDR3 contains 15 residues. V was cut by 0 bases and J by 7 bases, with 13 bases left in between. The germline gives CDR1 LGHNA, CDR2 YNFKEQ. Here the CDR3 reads CASSQDRGGTNEQFF. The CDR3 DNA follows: TGTGCCAGCAGCCAAGATAGAGGGGGTACGAATGAGCAGTTCTTC.

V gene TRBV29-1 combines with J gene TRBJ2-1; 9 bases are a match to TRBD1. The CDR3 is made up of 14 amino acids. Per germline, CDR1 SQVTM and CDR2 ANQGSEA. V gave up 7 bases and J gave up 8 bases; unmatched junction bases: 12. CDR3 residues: CSAPLGTGRDEQFF. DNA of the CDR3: TGCAGCGCACCACTAGGGACAGGGAGGGATGAGCAGTTCTTC.

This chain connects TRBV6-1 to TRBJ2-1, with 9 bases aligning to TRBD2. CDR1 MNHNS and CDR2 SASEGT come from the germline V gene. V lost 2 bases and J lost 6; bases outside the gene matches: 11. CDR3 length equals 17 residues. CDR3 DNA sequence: TGTGCCAGCAGTGAACGTAGCGGGGGCCCTAGGGGCAATGAGCAGTTCTTC. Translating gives CASSERSGGPRGNEQFF.

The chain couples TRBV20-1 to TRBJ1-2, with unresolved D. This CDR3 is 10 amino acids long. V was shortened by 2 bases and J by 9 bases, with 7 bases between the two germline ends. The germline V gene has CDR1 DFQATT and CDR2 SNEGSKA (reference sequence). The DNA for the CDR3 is TGCAGTGCTAGACTCGGGAGCTACACCTTC. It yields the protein CSARLGSYTF.

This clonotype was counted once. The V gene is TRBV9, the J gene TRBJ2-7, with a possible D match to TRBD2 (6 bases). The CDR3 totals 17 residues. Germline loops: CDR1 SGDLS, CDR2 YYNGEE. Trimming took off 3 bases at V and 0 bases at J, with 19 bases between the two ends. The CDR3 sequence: CASSALPTSRSSYEQYF. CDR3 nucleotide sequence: TGTGCCAGCAGCGCTCTTCCTACTAGCAGGAGCTCCTACGAGCAGTACTTC.

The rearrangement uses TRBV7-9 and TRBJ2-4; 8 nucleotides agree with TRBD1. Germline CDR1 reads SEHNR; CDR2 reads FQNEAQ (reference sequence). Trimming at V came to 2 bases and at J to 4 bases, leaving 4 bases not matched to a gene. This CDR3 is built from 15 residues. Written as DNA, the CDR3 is TGTGCCAGCAGCTTATCCCAGGGGGCGAAAAACATTCAGTACTTC. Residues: CASSLSQGAKNIQYF.

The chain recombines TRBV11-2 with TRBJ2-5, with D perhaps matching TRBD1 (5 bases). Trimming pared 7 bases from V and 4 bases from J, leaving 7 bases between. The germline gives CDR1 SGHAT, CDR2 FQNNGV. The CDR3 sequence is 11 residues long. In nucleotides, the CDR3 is TGTGCCAGCACTCAGGGAGAGACCCAGTACTTC. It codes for CASTQGETQYF. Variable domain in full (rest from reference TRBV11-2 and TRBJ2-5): EAGVAQSPRYKIIEKRQSVAFWCNPISGHATLYWYQQILGQGPKLLIQFQNNGVVDDSQLPKDRFSAERLKGVDSTLKIQPAKLEDSAVYLCASTQGETQYFGPGTRLLVL.

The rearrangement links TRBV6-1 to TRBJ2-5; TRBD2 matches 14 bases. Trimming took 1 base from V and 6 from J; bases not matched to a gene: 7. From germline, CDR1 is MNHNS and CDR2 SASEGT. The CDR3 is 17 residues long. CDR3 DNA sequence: TGTGCCAGCAGTGAAGGTGTGACTAGCGGGGGGGCGCAGACCCAGTACTTC. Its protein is CASSEGVTSGGAQTQYF.

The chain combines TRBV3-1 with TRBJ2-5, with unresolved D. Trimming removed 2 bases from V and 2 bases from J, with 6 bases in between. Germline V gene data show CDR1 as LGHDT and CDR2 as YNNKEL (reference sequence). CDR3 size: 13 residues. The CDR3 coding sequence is TGTGCCAGCAGCCAAAGCCTACAAGAGACCCAGTACTTC. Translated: CASSQSLQETQYF.

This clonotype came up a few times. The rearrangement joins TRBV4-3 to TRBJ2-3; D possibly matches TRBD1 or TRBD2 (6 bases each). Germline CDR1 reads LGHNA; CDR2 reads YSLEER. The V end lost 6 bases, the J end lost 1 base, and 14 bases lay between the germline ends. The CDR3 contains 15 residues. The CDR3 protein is CASREGGLRTDTQYF. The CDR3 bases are TGCGCCAGCAGGGAGGGGGGCCTCCGCACAGATACGCAGTATTTT.

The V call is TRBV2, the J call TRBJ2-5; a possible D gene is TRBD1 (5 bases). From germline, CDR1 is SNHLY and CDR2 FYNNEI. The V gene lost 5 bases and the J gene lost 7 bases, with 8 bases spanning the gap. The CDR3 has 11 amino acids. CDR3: CASSQGRTQYF. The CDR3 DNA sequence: TGTGCCAGCAGTCAGGGTCGGACCCAGTACTTC.